This T cell receptor (beta chain) is drawn from a study of cytomegalovirus exposure and HLA in healthy donors. Using immunoSEQ multiplex PCR, the repertoire was profiled, and TCRdb retains in-frame clones only, with some absent. The repertoire holds tens of thousands of clones, with roughly 94% as singletons. Worth noting for this clone: What it binds is unknown.

Study results and caveats: Most TCR sequences were rare, but some public TCRs occurred in many donors. The classifier reportedly diagnosed cytomegalovirus status with high sensitivity and specificity. In vitro data verified a few CMV-associated chains as specific for CMV antigens.

J gave up 8 bases and V 4 bases, and 9 bases lay outside the gene matches. Germline V CDR1 and CDR2: GTSNPN, SVGIG (reference sequence). The CDR3 totals 14 residues. Separate from the approximately 670-subject first cohort was the approximately 110-subject validation cohort, to which the donors belonged. The TCR comes from a woman younger than 35 in good health and CMV-seropositive. The sequenced sample consisted of PBMCs. The V and J genes are TRBV30 and TRBJ1-1, with TRBD1 matching over 11 bases. CDR3: CAWNQGQGAPEAFF. For the CDR3, the DNA is TGTGCCTGGAACCAAGGACAGGGGGCCCCAGAAGCTTTCTTT.